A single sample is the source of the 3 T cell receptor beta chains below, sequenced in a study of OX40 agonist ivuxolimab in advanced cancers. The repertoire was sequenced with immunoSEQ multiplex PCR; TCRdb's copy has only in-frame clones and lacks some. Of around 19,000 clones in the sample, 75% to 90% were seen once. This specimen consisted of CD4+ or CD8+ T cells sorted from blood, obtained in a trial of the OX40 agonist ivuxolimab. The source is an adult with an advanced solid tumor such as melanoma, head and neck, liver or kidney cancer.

The CDR3 DNA reads as TGCGCCAGCAGCCAAGATCGGGGTAATGAAAAACTGTTTTTT. Translation gives CASSQDRGNEKLFF. The gene calls are TRBV4-1 and TRBJ1-4; D gene uncertain. Trimming pared 0 bases from V and 4 bases from J, leaving 6 bases between. The CDR3 loop spans 14 amino acids. Germline V gene lookup returns CDR1 MGHRA and CDR2 YSYEKL.

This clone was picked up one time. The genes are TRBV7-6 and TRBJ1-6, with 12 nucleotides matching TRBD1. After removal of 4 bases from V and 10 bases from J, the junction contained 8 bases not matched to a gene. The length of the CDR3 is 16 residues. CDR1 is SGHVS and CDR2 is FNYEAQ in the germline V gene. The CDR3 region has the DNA TGTGCCAGCAGCTACTCCGGGACAGGGGGCGACTCACCCCTCCACTTT. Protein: CASSYSGTGGDSPLHF.

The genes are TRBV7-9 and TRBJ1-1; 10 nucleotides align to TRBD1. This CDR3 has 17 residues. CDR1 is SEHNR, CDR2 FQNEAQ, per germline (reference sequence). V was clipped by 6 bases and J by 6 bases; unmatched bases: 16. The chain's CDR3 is CASRPPLTGQGVPEAFF. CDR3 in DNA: TGTGCCAGCAGACCCCCTTTGACCGGACAGGGGGTTCCTGAAGCTTTCTTT.